This T cell receptor (beta chain) was obtained from a study of T cell changes during pregnancy in multiple sclerosis. Repertoires were generated with immunoSEQ multiplex PCR, while TCRdb's copy carries only in-frame clones and drops some. The table shows around 80,000 clones, with 92% occurring only once. Trimming at V came to 3 bases and at J to 8 bases, leaving 7 bases not matched to a gene. The CDR3 is 14 amino acids. Germline lookup yields CDR1 KGHSH and CDR2 LQKENI. The sample was peripheral blood, taken before pregnancy. This sequence joins TRBV18 and TRBJ1-2, with TRBD1 matching 9 bases. This receptor was obtained from a female donor with multiple sclerosis, enrolled in a pregnancy study. This CDR3 reads CASSPGTGFQGYTF. The CDR3 DNA follows: TGTGCCAGCTCACCCGGGACAGGGTTCCAGGGCTACACCTTC.